This T cell receptor beta chain was obtained from a study of cytomegalovirus exposure and HLA in healthy donors. Primers: 60 Vbeta forward and 13 Jbeta reverse. The data were produced by immunoSEQ multiplex PCR, yet TCRdb's version contains in-frame clones alone and is incomplete. The sample comprises 100,000 to 150,000 clones, 80% to 85% of which are singletons, and 0.6% to 0.7% rests with the top ten. CDR1 is MRHNA, CDR2 SNTAGT, per germline. V lost 3 bases and J lost 6; bases outside the gene matches: 8. CDR3 length equals 18 residues. The sequence was collected from a man younger than 30 in good health and CMV-seronegative. The sample consisted of PBMCs. V and J are TRBV6-4 and TRBJ2-2, with 15 bases aligning to TRBD2. In DNA, the CDR3 is TGTGCCAGCAGTGAATCCGGGACTAGCGGGGGGTTCTCCGGGGAGCTGTTTTTT. As protein: CASSESGTSGGFSGELFF.